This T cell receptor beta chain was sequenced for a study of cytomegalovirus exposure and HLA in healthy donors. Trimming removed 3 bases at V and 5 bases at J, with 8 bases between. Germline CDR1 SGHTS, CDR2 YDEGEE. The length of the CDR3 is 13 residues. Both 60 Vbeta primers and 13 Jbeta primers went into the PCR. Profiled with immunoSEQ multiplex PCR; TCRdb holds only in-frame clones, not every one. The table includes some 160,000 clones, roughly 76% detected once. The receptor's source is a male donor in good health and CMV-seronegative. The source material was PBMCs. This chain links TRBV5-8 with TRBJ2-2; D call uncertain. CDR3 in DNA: TGTGCCAGCAGCTCGCCAGTGACCGGGGAGCTGTTTTTT. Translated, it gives CASSSPVTGELFF.